This TCR beta chain was sequenced during a study of vaccination effects on CD4 cells after COVID-19. Subsequent to 10 days of culture, CD4+ T cells were isolated. Assay: immunoSEQ multiplex PCR; the TCRdb copy retains only in-frame clones and omits some. The sample carries more than 40,000 clones, 76% recorded once. As for this clone: What it recognizes is unknown.

V lost 6 bases and J lost 4; bases outside the gene matches: 8. CDR1 SNHLY and CDR2 FYNNEI come from the germline V gene. The CDR3 spans 15 residues. The source is a human donor who had a prior SARS-CoV-2 infection. The source material was CD4+ T cells from PBMCs cultured without peptide, sampled before COVID-19 vaccination. J is TRBJ2-2 and V is TRBV2, with 7 bases fitting TRBD1. As DNA, the CDR3 is TGTGCCAGCAGCTTACAGGGGCGGGTCACCGGGGAGCTGTTTTTT. Translation gives CASSLQGRVTGELFF.